A single sample gave rise to the 3 T cell receptor beta chains below, sequenced in a study of shared clonotypes between healthy human individuals. Profiled with immunoSEQ multiplex PCR; TCRdb holds only in-frame clones, not every one. The sample lists 650,000 to 700,000 clones, 80% to 95% occurring once. Specimen: memory CD8+ T cells from PBMCs. Described subset: CD45RO+ cells pooled with CCR7-negative TemRA cells. All receptors come from a man between 18 and 29 years old in good health. Some clones in this sample may be carry-over from other donors' samples.

The chain links TRBV7-3 to TRBJ1-1; D uncertain. Germline CDR1 reads SGHTA; CDR2 reads FQGTGA. The CDR3 sequence is 15 residues long. Trimming shortened V by 2 bases and J by 2 bases, and 12 bases separated the two germline ends. This CDR3 is CASSLLRRINTEAFF. The DNA for the CDR3 is TGTGCCAGCAGCTTATTAAGAAGAATTAACACTGAAGCTTTCTTT.

This chain uses TRBV6-1 with TRBJ2-7; D gene uncertain. CDR1 and CDR2 (germline): MNHNS, SASEGT. V gave up 2 bases and J gave up 3 bases, with 20 bases separating them. The CDR3 consists of 17 residues. The CDR3 bases are TGTGCCAGCAGTGAACCGACCGTGGGGTCACTTAACTACGAGCAGTACTTC. Translated: CASSEPTVGSLNYEQYF.

The rearrangement links TRBV28 to TRBJ1-1, with D perhaps matching TRBD1 (5 bases). Trimming left V 6 bases short and J 5 bases short, with 19 bases between. Germline CDR1 reads MDHEN; CDR2 reads SYDVKM. This CDR3 is 15 amino acids long. The DNA for the CDR3 is TGTGCCAGCAGCCCCGTGTCGACGTGGGGGACTGAAGCTTTCTTT. Encoded protein: CASSPVSTWGTEAFF. Full variable domain (missing parts from reference TRBV28 and TRBJ1-1): DVKVTQSSRYLVKRTGEKVFLECVQDMDHENMFWYRQDPGLGLRLIYFSYDVKMKEKGDIPEGYSVSREKKERFSLILESASTNQTSMYLCASSPVSTWGTEAFFGQGTRLTVV.